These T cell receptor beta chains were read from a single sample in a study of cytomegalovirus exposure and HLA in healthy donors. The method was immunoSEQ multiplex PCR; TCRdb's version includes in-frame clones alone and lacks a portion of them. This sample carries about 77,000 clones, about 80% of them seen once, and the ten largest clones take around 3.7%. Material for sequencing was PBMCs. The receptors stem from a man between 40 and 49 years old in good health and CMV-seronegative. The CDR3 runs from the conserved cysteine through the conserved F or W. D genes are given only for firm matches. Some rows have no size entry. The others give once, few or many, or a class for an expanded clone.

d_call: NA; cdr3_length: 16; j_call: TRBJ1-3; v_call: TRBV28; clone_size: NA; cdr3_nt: TGTGCCAGCAGTTTACCCTCCCGGAGCTCTGGAAACACCATATATTTT; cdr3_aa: CASSLPSRSSGNTIYF
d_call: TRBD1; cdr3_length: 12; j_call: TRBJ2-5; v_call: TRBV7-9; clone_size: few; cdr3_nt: TGTGCCAGTGTACAGGGGCAAGAGACCCAGTACTTC; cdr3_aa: CASVQGQETQYF
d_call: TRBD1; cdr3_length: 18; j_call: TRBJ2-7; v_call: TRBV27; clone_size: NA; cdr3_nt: TGTGCCAGCAGTTTAAAATCAGGGGGAGTTTCGAGCTCCTACGAGCAGTACTTC; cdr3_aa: CASSLKSGGVSSSYEQYF
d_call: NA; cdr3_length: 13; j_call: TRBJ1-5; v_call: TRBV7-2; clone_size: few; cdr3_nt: TGTGCCAGCAGCTCAGGGCTCAATCAGCCCCAGCATTTT; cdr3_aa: CASSSGLNQPQHF
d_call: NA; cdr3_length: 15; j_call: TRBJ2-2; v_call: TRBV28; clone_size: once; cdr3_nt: TGTGCCAGCAGTTTCGTGCTAGCGAACACCGGGGAGCTGTTTTTT; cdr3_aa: CASSFVLANTGELFF
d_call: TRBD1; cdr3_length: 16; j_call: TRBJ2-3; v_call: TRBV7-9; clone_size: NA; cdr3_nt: TGTGCCAGCAGCCAGAGCCCGGACAGGTCCACAGATACGCAGTATTTT; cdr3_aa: CASSQSPDRSTDTQYF
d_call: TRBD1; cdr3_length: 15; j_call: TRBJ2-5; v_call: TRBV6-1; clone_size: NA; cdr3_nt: TGTGCCAGCAGTGCGCCGGGACAGGGGAGAGAGACCCAGTACTTC; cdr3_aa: CASSAPGQGRETQYF
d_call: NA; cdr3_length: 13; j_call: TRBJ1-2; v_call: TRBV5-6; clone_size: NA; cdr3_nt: TGTGCCAGCAGCTTTGCTCCTATCAACGGCTACACCTTC; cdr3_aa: CASSFAPINGYTF
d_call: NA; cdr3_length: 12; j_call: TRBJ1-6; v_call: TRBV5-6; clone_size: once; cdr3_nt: TGTGCCAGCAGCTTCAGAAATTCACCCCTCCACTTT; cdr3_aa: CASSFRNSPLHF
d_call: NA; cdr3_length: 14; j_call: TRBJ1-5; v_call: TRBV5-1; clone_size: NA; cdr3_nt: TGCGCCAGCAGCATCGACGGGAGCAATCAGCCCCAGCATTTT; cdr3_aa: CASSIDGSNQPQHF
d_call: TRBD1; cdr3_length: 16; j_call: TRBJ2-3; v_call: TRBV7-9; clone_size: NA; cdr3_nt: TGTGCCAGCAGCTCTACGAGACAGGGGATCATAGATACGCAGTATTTT; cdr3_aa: CASSSTRQGIIDTQYF
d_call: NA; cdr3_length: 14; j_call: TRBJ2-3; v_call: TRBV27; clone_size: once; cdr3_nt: TGTGCCAGCGGGGTCTGGGGCTACACAGATACGCAGTATTTT; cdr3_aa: CASGVWGYTDTQYF
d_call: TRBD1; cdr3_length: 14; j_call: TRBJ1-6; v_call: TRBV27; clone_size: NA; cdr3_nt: TGTGCCAGTTCACTTGACAGGGGTAATTCACCCCTCCACTTT; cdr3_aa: CASSLDRGNSPLHF
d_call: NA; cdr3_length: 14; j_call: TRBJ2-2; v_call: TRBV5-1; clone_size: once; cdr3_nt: TGCGCCAGCAGCTCTCAGATAAACACCGGGGAGCTGTTTTTT; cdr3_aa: CASSSQINTGELFF
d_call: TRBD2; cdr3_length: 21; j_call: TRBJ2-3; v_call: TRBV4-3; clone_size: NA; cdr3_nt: TGCGCCAGCAGCCAAGAGGGGGAATGGGGACTAGCGGGGAGTCGCACAGATACGCAGTATTTT; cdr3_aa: CASSQEGEWGLAGSRTDTQYF
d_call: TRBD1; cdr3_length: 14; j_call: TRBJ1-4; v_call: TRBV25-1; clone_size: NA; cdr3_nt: TGTGCCAGCACTGTACAGGGGTTTAATGAAAAACTGTTTTTT; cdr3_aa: CASTVQGFNEKLFF
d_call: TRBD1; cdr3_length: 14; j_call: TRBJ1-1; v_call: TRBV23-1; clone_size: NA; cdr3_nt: TGCGCCAGCGCCTCCGACAGGGTGAACACTGAAGCTTTCTTT; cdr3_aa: CASASDRVNTEAFF
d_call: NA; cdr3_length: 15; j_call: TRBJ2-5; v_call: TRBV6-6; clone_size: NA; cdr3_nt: TGTGCCAGCACGCCAACCATTCTCGATCGGTCGACCCAGTACTTC; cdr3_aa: CASTPTILDRSTQYF
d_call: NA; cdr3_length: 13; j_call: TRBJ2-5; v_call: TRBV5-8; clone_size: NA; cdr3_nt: TGTGCCAGCAGCCTCGACAGGTTCAGGACCCAGTACTTC; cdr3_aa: CASSLDRFRTQYF
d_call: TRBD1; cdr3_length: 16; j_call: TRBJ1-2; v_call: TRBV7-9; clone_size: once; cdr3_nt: TGTGCCAGCAGCAAAGACAGGGGGGGACCTAACTATGGCTACACCTTC; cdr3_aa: CASSKDRGGPNYGYTF
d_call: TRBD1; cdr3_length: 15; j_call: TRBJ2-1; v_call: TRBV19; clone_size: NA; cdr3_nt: TGTGCCAGTAGATTAACCGGGACAGGGGAGAATGAGCAGTTCTTC; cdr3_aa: CASRLTGTGENEQFF
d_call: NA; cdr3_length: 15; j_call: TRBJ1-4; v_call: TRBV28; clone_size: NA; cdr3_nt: TGTGCCAGCAGTCCCCCAGGGGCGCGCGTTGAAAAACTGTTTTTT; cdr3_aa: CASSPPGARVEKLFF
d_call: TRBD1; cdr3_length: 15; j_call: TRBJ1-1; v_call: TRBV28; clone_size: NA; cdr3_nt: TGTGCCAGTTTAGGTGGGGACAGGGCTAACACTGAAGCTTTCTTT; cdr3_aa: CASLGGDRANTEAFF
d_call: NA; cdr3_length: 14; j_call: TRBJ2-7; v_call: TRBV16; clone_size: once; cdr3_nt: TGTGCCAGCAGCCAAACCTCAGACTCCTACGAGCAGTACTTC; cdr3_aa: CASSQTSDSYEQYF
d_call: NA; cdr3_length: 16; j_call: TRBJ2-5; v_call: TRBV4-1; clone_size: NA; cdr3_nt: TGCGCCAGCAGCCAAGATGAGGCTATCCCACAAGAGACCCAGTACTTC; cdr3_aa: CASSQDEAIPQETQYF
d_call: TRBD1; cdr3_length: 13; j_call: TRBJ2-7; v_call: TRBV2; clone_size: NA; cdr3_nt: TGTGCCAGCAGTGACGAGGGGGCGGGCGAGCAGTACTTC; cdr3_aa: CASSDEGAGEQYF
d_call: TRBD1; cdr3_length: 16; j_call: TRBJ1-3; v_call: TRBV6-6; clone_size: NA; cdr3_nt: TGTGCCAGCAGGATGGACAGGAAATTCTCTGGAAACACCATATATTTT; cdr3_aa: CASRMDRKFSGNTIYF
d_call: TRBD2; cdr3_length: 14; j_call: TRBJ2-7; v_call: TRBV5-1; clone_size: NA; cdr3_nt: TGCGCCAGTAGCTTGGTTCCCACTAGCGACACAGTACTATTC; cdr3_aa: CASSLVPTSDTVLF
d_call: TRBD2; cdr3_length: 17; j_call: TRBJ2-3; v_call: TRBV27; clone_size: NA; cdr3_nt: TGTGCCAGCAGCTTACTAGCGGGGGGGCCGGGCACAGATACGCAGTATTTT; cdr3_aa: CASSLLAGGPGTDTQYF
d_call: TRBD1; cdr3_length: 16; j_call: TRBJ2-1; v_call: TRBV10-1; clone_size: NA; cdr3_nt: TGCGCCAGCAGTGCCCGACAGGGTCTCTCCTACAATGAGCAGTTCTTC; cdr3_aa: CASSARQGLSYNEQFF
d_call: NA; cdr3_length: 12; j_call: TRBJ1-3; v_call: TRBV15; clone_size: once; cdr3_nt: TGTGCCACCAGCAGCTTTGGAAACACCATATATTTT; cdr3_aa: CATSSFGNTIYF
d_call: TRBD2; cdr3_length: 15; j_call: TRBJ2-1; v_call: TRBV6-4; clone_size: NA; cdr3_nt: TGTGCCACCAGTCAACCCGGGACTACCCTCAATGAGCAGTTCTTC; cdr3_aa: CATSQPGTTLNEQFF
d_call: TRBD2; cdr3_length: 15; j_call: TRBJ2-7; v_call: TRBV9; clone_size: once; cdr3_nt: TGTGCCAGCAGCCGCCAGAGGGGAGGGCGGGACGAGCAGTACTTC; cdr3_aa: CASSRQRGGRDEQYF
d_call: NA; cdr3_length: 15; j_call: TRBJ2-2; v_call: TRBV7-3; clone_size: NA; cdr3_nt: TGTGCCAGCAGCCGCCTAAGGGGGAACACCGGGGAGCTGTTTTTT; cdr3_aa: CASSRLRGNTGELFF
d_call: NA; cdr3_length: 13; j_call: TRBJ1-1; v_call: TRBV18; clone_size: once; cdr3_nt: TGTGCCAGCTCACCTGGAGTGAACACTGAAGCTTTCTTT; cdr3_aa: CASSPGVNTEAFF
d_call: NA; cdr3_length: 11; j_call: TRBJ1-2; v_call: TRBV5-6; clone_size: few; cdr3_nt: TGTGCCAGCAGCTCAGGCTATGGCTACACCTTC; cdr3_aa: CASSSGYGYTF
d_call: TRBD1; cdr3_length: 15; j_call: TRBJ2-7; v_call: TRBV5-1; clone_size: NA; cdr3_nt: TGCGCCAGCAGCAACCAGGGGGCCCCCCTCTACGAGCAGTACTTC; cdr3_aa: CASSNQGAPLYEQYF
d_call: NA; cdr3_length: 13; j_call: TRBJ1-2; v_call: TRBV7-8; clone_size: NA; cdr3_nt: TGTGCCAGCAGCCCCGGACAGAACTATGGCTACACCTTC; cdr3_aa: CASSPGQNYGYTF
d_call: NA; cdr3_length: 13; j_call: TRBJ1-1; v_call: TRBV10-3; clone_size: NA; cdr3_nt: TGTGCCATCAGTGATGGGGAGGGCACTGAAGCTTTCTTT; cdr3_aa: CAISDGEGTEAFF
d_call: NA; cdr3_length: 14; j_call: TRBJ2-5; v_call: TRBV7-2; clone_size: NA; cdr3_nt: TGTGCCAGCAGCTTAATGCGACTCCAAGAGACCCAGTACTTC; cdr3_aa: CASSLMRLQETQYF
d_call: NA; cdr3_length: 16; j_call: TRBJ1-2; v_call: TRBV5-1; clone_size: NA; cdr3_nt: TGCGCCAGCACCTTAGCACCGGACAGAGTTCCTGATGGCTACACCTTC; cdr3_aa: CASTLAPDRVPDGYTF
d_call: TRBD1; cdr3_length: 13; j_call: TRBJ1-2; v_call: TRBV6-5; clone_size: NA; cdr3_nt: TGTGCCAGCAGCTTGGGACAGAAGCGTGGCTACACCTTC; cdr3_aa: CASSLGQKRGYTF
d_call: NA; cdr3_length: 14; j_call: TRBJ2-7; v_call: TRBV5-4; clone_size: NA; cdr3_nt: TGTGCCAGCAGCTTGGATGCGAGAACCTACGAGCAGTACTTC; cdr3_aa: CASSLDARTYEQYF
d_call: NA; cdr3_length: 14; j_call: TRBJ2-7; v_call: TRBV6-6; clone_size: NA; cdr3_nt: TGTGCCAGCAGTTTTCCCGGGATGACCTACGAGCAGTACTTC; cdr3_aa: CASSFPGMTYEQYF
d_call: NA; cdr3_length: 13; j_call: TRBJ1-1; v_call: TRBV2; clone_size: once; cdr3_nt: TGTGCCAGCAGTGAGGGTCCGGGGACTGAAGCTTTCTTT; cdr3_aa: CASSEGPGTEAFF
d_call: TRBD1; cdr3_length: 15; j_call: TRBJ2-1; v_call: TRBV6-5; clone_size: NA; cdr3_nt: TGTGCCAGCACCAAAGGGACAGGGGCAAACAATGAGCAGTTCTTC; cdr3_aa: CASTKGTGANNEQFF
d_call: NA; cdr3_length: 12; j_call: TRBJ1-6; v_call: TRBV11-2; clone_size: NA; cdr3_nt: TGTGCCAGCAGCTTCGTACCGGGACCCCTCCACTTT; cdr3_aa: CASSFVPGPLHF
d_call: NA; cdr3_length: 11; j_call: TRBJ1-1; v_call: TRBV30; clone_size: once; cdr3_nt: TGTGCCTGGAGTGTACAGGGCGACGCTTTCTTT; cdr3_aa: CAWSVQGDAFF
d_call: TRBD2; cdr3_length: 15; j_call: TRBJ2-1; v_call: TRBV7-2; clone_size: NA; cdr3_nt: TGTGCCAGCAGCTTAGCGGCGGGGGCCTACAATGAGCAGTTCTTC; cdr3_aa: CASSLAAGAYNEQFF
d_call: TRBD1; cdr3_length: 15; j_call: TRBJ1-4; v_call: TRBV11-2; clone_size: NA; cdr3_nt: TGTGCCAGCAGATACAGGGGGCAGGGTAATGAAAAACTGTTTTTT; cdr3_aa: CASRYRGQGNEKLFF
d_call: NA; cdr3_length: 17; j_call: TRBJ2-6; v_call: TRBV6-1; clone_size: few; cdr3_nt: TGTGCCAGCAGTGAAGTCAGGACATACTCTGGGGCCAACGTCCTGACTTTC; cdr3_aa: CASSEVRTYSGANVLTF
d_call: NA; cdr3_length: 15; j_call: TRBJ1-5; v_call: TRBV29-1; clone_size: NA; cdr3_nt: TGCAGCTCTTTCAGGCAGGGTATGGTGGTTCAGCCCCAGCATTTT; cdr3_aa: CSSFRQGMVVQPQHF
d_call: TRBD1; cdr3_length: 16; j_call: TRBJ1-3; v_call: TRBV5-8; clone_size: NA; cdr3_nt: TGTGCCAGCAGCTTGGTGGGACAGAACTCTGGAAACACCATATATTTT; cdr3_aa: CASSLVGQNSGNTIYF
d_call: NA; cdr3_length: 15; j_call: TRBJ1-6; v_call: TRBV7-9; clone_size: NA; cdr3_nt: TGTTCCAGCAGCTTAGGGGCGGGTCGGAATTCACCCCTCCACTTT; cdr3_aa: CSSSLGAGRNSPLHF
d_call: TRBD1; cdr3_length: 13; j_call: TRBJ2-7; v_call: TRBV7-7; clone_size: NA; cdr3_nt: TGTGCTAGCAGCCCAAGAGAGGGGGCCGAGCAGTACTTC; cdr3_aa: CASSPREGAEQYF
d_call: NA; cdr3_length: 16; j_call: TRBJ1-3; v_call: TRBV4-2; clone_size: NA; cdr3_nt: TGTGCCAGCAGCCCCCGGGAAATTAGTCGTGAAAACACCATATATTTT; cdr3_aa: CASSPREISRENTIYF
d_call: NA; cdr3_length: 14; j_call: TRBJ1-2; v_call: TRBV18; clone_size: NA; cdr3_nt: TGTGCCAGCTCACCAACCGGAAGGAGGGATGGCTACACCTTC; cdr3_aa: CASSPTGRRDGYTF
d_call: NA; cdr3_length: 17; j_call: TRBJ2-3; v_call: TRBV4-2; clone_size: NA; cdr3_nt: TGTGCCAGCAGCCAAGCGCTGCCTATTCAGGGCACAGATACGCAGTATTTT; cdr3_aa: CASSQALPIQGTDTQYF
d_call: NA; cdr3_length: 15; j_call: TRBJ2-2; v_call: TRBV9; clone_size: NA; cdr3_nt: TGTGCCAGCAGCGTAGCAGGGGCGAACACCGGGGAGCTGTTTTTT; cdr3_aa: CASSVAGANTGELFF
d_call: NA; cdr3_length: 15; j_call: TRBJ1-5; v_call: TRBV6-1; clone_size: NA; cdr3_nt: TGTGCCAGCAGTGAAGTTAGGGGCGACAATCAGCCCCAGCATTTT; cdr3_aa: CASSEVRGDNQPQHF